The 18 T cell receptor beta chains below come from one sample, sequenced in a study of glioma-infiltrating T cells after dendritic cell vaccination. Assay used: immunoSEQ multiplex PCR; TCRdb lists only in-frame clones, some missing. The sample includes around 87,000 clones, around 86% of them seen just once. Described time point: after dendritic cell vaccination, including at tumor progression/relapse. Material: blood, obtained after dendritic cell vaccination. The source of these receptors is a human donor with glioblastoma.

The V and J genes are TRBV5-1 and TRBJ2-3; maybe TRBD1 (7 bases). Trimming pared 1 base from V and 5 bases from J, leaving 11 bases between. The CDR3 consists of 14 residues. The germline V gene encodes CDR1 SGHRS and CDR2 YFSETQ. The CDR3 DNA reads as TGCGCCAGCAGCTTGCGGCAGGGGGGAGATACGCAGTATTTT. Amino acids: CASSLRQGGDTQYF.

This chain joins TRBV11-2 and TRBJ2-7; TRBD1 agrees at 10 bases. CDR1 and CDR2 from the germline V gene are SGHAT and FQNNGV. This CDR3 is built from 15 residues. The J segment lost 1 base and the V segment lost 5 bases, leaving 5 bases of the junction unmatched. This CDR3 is CASSEDRGISYEQYF. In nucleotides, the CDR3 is TGTGCCAGCAGCGAGGACAGGGGGATATCCTACGAGCAGTACTTC.

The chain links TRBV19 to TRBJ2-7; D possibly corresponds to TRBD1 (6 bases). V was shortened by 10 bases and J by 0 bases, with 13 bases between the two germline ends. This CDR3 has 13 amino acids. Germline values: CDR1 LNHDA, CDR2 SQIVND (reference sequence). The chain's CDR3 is CATLDSNSYEQYF. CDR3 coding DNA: TGTGCCACCCTGGACAGTAACTCCTACGAGCAGTACTTC. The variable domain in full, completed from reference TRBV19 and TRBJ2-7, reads DGGITQSPKYLFRKEGQNVTLSCEQNLNHDAMYWYRQDPGQGLRLIYYSQIVNDFQKGDIAEGYSVSREKKESFPLTVTSAQKNPTAFYLCATLDSNSYEQYFGPGTRLTVT.

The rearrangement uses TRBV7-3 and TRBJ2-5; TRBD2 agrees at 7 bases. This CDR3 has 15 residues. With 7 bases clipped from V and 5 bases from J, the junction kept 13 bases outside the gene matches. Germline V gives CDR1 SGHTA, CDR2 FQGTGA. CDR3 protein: CASIPGGGAGETQYF. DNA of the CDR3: TGTGCCAGCATCCCGGGGGGAGGGGCGGGGGAGACCCAGTACTTC.

CDR3 nucleotide sequence: TGTGCCAGCTCACCCACCACCGGGACAGGGTCCACTGAAGCTTTCTTT. Its translation is CASSPTTGTGSTEAFF. The rearrangement links TRBV18 to TRBJ1-1; TRBD1 agrees at 9 bases. V was clipped by 3 bases and J by 4 bases; unmatched bases: 9. The CDR3 totals 16 residues. Germline values: CDR1 KGHSH, CDR2 LQKENI.

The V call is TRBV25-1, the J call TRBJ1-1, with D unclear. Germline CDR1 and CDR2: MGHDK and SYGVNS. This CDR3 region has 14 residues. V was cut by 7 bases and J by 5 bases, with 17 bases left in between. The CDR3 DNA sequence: TGTGCCAGCACTAGAGGCGGAACCCAAACTGAAGCTTTCTTT. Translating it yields CASTRGGTQTEAFF.

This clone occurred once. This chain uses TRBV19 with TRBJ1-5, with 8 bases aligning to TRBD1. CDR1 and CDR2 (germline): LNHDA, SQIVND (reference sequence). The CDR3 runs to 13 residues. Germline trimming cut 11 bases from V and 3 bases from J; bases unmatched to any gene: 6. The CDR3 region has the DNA TGTGCCGCCAGACAGGGGCCCAATCAGCCCCAGCATTTT. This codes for CAARQGPNQPQHF.

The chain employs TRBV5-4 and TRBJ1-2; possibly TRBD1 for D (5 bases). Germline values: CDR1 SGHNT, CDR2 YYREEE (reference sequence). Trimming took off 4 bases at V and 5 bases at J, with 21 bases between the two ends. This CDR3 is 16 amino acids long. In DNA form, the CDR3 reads TGTGCCAGCAGCCCCCCCAGGGATTGGGGAGGGTATGGCTACACCTTC. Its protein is CASSPPRDWGGYGYTF.

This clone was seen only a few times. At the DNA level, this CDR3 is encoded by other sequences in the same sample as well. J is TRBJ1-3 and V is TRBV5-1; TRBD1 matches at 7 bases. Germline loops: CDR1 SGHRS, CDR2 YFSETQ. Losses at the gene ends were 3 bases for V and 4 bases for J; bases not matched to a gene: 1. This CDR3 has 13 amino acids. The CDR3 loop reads CASSSDRGNTIYF. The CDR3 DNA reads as TGCGCCAGCAGCTCGGACAGGGGAAACACCATATATTTT. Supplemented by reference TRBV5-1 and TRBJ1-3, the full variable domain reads KAGVTQTPRYLIKTRGQQVTLSCSPISGHRSVSWYQQTPGQGLQFLFEYFSETQRNKGNFPGRFSGRQFSNSRSEMNVSTLELGDSALYLCASSSDRGNTIYFGEGSWLTVV.

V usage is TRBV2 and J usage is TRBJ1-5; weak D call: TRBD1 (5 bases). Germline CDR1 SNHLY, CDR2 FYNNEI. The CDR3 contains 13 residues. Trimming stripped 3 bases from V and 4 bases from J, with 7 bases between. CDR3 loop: CASSDGGNQPQHF. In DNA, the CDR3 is TGTGCCAGCAGTGATGGGGGGAATCAGCCCCAGCATTTT.

This CDR3 reads CASSEGNRGNQPQHF. CDR3 DNA: TGTGCCAGCAGTGAAGGAAACAGGGGTAATCAGCCCCAGCATTTT. This rearrangement joins TRBV2 to TRBJ1-5, with 7 bases fitting TRBD1. This CDR3 is built from 15 residues. Looked up from germline, CDR1 is SNHLY and CDR2 is FYNNEI. V dropped 1 base and J dropped 4; count of bases not matched to a gene: 4.

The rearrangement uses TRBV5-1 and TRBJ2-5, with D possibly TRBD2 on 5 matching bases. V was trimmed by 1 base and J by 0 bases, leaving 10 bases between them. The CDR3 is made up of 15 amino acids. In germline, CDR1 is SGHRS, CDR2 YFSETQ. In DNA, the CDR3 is TGCGCCAGCAGCTTGTCAAGCGGCGACCAAGAGACCCAGTACTTC. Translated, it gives CASSLSSGDQETQYF.

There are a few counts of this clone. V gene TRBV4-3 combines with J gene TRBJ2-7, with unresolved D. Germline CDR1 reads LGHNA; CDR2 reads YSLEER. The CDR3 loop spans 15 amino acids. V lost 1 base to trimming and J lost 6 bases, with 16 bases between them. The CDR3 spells CASSQGSYPLSEQYF. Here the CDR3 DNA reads TGCGCCAGCAGCCAAGGCTCCTACCCCCTCTCCGAGCAGTACTTC.

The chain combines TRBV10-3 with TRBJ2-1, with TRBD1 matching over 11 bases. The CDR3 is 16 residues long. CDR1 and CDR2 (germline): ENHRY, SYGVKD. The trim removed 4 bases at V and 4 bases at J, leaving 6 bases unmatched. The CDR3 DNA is TGTGCCATCAGTGTGGCCGGGACAGGGGGATACAATGAGCAGTTCTTC. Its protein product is CAISVAGTGGYNEQFF.

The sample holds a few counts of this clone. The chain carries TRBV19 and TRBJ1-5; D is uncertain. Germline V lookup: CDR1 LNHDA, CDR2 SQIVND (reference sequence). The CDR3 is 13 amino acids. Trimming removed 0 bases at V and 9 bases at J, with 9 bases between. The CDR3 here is CASSIDLFRPQHF. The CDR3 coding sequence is TGTGCCAGTAGTATAGATCTTTTTAGGCCCCAGCATTTT.

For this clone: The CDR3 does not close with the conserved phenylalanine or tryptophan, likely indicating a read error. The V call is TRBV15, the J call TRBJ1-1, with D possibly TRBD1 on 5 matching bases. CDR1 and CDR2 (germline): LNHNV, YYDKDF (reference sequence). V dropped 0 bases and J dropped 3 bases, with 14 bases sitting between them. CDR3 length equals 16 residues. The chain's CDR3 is CATSRDLARVDTEAFL. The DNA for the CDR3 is TGTGCCACCAGCAGAGATTTGGCCAGGGTGGACACTGAAGCTTTCCTT.

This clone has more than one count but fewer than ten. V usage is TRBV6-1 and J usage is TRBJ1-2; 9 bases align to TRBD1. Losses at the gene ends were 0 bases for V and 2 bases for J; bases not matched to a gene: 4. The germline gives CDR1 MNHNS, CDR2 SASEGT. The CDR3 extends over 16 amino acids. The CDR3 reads CASSEALGQGNYGYTF. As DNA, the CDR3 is TGTGCCAGCAGTGAAGCGTTAGGACAGGGGAACTATGGCTACACCTTC.

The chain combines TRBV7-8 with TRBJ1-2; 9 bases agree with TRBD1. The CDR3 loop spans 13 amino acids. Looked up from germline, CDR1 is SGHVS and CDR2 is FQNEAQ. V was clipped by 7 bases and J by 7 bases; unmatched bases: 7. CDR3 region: CASTQQGAGGYTF. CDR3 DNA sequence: TGTGCCAGCACCCAACAGGGGGCAGGTGGCTACACCTTC.